This T cell receptor beta chain was sequenced during a study of T cells in Graves' hyperthyroidism and ophthalmopathy. The ends were cut back, 7 bases at V and 5 bases at J, with 12 bases in the middle. The CDR3 has 12 amino acids. Germline V CDR1 and CDR2: SQVTM, ANQGSEA. Study outcomes and limitations: The model made its ophthalmopathy prediction, and onset followed a median approximately 7 months later. Expanded thyroid clonotypes (above 0.001) were mostly also found in blood.

This clonotype was counted many times. Its antigen remains unidentified. Amplification of TCR beta CDR3 regions used RNA as the template. The HTBI primer set was used in a first-round RT-PCR of the TCR CDR3. MiXCR was run by TCRdb on the multiplex PCR reads, yielding one entry per CDR3 protein. In the table there are hundreds of thousands of distinct CDR3 sequences, approximately 15% of which are singletons. The receptor comes from a woman in her twenties or thirties with Graves' hyperthyroidism. V usage is TRBV29-1 and J usage is TRBJ2-1; tentative D call: TRBD1 (5 bases). Sequenced input: blood. The CDR3 spells CSAIRGNNEQFF. DNA of the CDR3: TGCAGCGCAATAAGGGGTAACAATGAGCAGTTCTTC.